The source of this T cell receptor beta chain is a study of blood T cell repertoires in COVID-19. Study-level information: Sites in the United States, Italy and Spain provided acute and convalescent COVID-19 samples. T cells, B-cell-depleted T cells, or PBMCs provided the cDNA or gDNA that served as material.

Germline V CDR1 and CDR2: SEHNR, FQNEAQ (reference sequence). The CDR3 loop spans 14 amino acids. Deletions cut 7 bases from V and 0 bases from J, with 12 bases between. Authors' processing steps: For nucleated cells, counts were estimated from reference gene primer amplification. Repertoires were generated with immunoSEQ multiplex PCR, while TCRdb's copy carries only in-frame clones and drops some. Clone size and V and J calls were adopted from that table, with D and trimming inferred from the DNA. The sample carries about 140,000 clones, 85% recorded once. This clonotype was obtained from a man in his forties or fifties with acute or convalescent COVID-19. J is TRBJ1-1 and V is TRBV7-9; D may be TRBD1 (5 bases). Sequenced input: peripheral blood. This CDR3 is CASTKTEMNTEAFF. The CDR3 nucleotides are TGTGCCAGCACGAAGACAGAAATGAACACTGAAGCTTTCTTT.